The 32 T cell receptor beta chains given below trace back to one sample, sequenced in a study of control samples from healthy donors and cancer patients. Clones were read by immunoSEQ multiplex PCR, and TCRdb kept only the in-frame ones, dropping some. The sample lists under 450,000 clones, 75% to 95% occurring once. The material sequenced was PBMCs. The receptors were gathered from a man aged 35-49 years with head and neck cancer.

The chain combines TRBV6-5 with TRBJ1-6; TRBD1 matches at 7 bases. Germline V CDR1 and CDR2: MNHEY, SVGAGI. V lost 0 bases to trimming and J lost 5 bases; unmatched junction nucleotides: 4. The CDR3 contains 16 residues. The CDR3 protein is CASSYSQTGNNSPLHF. CDR3 in DNA: TGTGCCAGCAGTTACTCTCAGACAGGGAATAATTCACCCCTCCACTTT.

This rearrangement joins TRBV15 to TRBJ1-5, with a weak D call TRBD1 (5 bases). The germline CDR1 and CDR2 sequences are LNHNV and YYDKDF (reference sequence). CDR3 length: 13 residues. V shed 8 bases and J shed 0 bases, with 8 bases lying between them. The CDR3 region has the DNA TGTGCCACCGGACAATATAGCAATCAGCCCCAGCATTTT. Protein sequence: CATGQYSNQPQHF. The full variable domain, rest sourced from reference TRBV15 and TRBJ1-5, is DAMVIQNPRYQVTQFGKPVTLSCSQTLNHNVMYWYQQKSSQAPKLLFHYYDKDFNNEADTPDNFQSRRPNTSFCFLDIRSPGLGDTAMYLCATGQYSNQPQHFGDGTRLSIL.

Concerning this clone: Other DNA sequences from this sample encode an identical CDR3 as well. The genes are TRBV9 and TRBJ2-7; D is uncertain. V was shortened by 5 bases and J by 6 bases, with 9 bases between the two germline ends. The CDR3 has 11 amino acids. The V gene's germline CDR1 is SGDLS and CDR2 YYNGEE. The CDR3 here is CASSVDGEQYF. The CDR3 region has the DNA TGTGCCAGCAGTGTCGATGGCGAGCAGTACTTC.

The rearrangement uses TRBV19 and TRBJ1-1; D unclear. The CDR3 extends over 13 amino acids. V was shortened by 7 bases and J by 1 base, with 10 bases between the two germline ends. Germline V lookup: CDR1 LNHDA, CDR2 SQIVND (reference sequence). The CDR3: CASNFTPNTEAFF. CDR3 coding DNA: TGTGCCAGTAATTTTACCCCGAACACTGAAGCTTTCTTT.

V usage is TRBV5-1 and J usage is TRBJ1-1; D is undetermined. Trimming removed 0 bases from V and 10 bases from J, with 10 bases in between. The CDR3 spans 12 residues. Germline V lookup: CDR1 SGHRS, CDR2 YFSETQ. For the CDR3, the DNA is TGCGCCAGCAGCTTGGAGGCGGGTGCAGCTTTCTTT. The encoded protein is CASSLEAGAAFF.

The chain combines TRBV6-1 with TRBJ1-4; TRBD1 agrees at 8 bases. CDR3 length equals 17 residues. V shed 2 bases and J 6 bases; nucleotides not matched to a gene: 11. Germline values: CDR1 MNHNS, CDR2 SASEGT. The CDR3 here is CASSERTGMFSYEKLFF. CDR3 DNA sequence: TGTGCCAGCAGTGAACGGACAGGGATGTTTTCTTATGAAAAACTGTTTTTT.

The CDR3 DNA reads TGTGCCAGCAGCCCGACTCCAGCCTACGAGCAGTACTTC. It specifies CASSPTPAYEQYF. This chain links TRBV6-5 with TRBJ2-7; D gene unclear. With 6 bases removed from V and 2 bases from J, the gap between germline ends came to 11 bases. Per the germline V gene, CDR1 is MNHEY and CDR2 is SVGAGI. The CDR3 runs to 13 residues.

The genes are TRBV24-1 and TRBJ2-5, with 11 bases aligning to TRBD1. CDR3 length: 17 residues. Germline V lookup: CDR1 KGHDR, CDR2 SFDVKD. Germline trimming cut 3 bases from V and 5 bases from J; bases unmatched to any gene: 10. The CDR3 nucleotides read TGTGCCACCAGTGATAGGACAGGGGGCGAGCTAGGTGAGACCCAGTACTTC. Its translation is CATSDRTGGELGETQYF.

A single count supports this clone. The CDR3 is CASSLELAGDYEQYF. In DNA, the CDR3 is TGTGCCAGCAGCTTAGAACTAGCCGGAGACTACGAGCAGTACTTC. This chain uses TRBV11-2 with TRBJ2-7; the D gene is possibly TRBD2 (6 bases). Germline CDR1 reads SGHAT; CDR2 reads FQNNGV. This CDR3 is built from 15 residues. V was trimmed by 0 bases and J by 3 bases, leaving 12 bases between them.

This chain connects TRBV13 to TRBJ2-3, with a possible D match to TRBD1 (6 bases). Germline CDR1 reads PRHDT; CDR2 reads FYEKMQ (reference sequence). The CDR3 contains 14 residues. V lost 0 bases, J lost 4 bases, and 8 bases lay in between. As DNA, the CDR3 is TGTGCCAGCAGCTTAGGCCAGGGGTCAGATACGCAGTATTTT. Translation gives CASSLGQGSDTQYF. The whole variable domain, remainder taken from reference TRBV13 and TRBJ2-3, is AAGVIQSPRHLIKEKRETATLKCYPIPRHDTVYWYQQGPGQDPQFLISFYEKMQSDKGSIPDRFSAQQFSDYHSELNMSSLELGDSALYFCASSLGQGSDTQYFGPGTRLTVL.

The CDR3 region is CASIEGAWTEAFF. The CDR3 region has the DNA TGTGCCAGCATAGAAGGGGCATGGACTGAAGCTTTCTTT. This rearrangement joins TRBV7-2 to TRBJ1-1; TRBD1 might be the D (5 bases). V was cut by 7 bases and J by 5 bases, with 14 bases left in between. CDR3 length: 13 amino acids. Looked up from germline, CDR1 is SGHTA and CDR2 is FQGNSA.

The CDR3 reads CAISPGEATEAFF. CDR3 in DNA: TGTGCCATCAGTCCAGGGGAGGCCACTGAAGCTTTCTTT. The chain joins TRBV10-3 to TRBJ1-1; weak D call: TRBD1 (6 bases). CDR1 is ENHRY and CDR2 is SYGVKD in the germline V gene. CDR3 length equals 13 residues. V lost 5 bases and J 4 bases, leaving 11 bases between the germline ends.

The V gene is TRBV9, the J gene TRBJ1-3; D call uncertain. V lost 0 bases and J 0 bases, leaving 13 bases between the germline ends. The CDR3 sequence is 17 residues long. Germline CDR1 and CDR2: SGDLS and YYNGEE. The CDR3 reads CASSVGSGLNSGNTIYF. DNA of the CDR3: TGTGCCAGCAGCGTAGGGAGTGGCCTCAACTCTGGAAACACCATATATTTT.

V is TRBV6-5 and J is TRBJ2-1, with TRBD1 matching over 8 bases. CDR1 is MNHEY and CDR2 is SVGAGI in the germline V gene. The CDR3 has 14 residues. The trim removed 2 bases at V and 6 bases at J, leaving 3 bases unmatched. In DNA, the CDR3 is TGTGCCAGCAGTTACCAGGGGGCATTCAATGAGCAGTTCTTC. The encoded protein is CASSYQGAFNEQFF.

The chain couples TRBV6-2 or TRBV6-3 to TRBJ1-1; D is possibly TRBD1 (5 bases). V shed 2 bases and J shed 1 base, with 5 bases lying between them. CDR1 and CDR2 (germline): MNHEY, SVGEGT. The CDR3 is 13 amino acids. The CDR3 DNA reads TGTGCCAGCAGTTACGGGACGAACACTGAAGCTTTCTTT. As protein: CASSYGTNTEAFF.

The CDR3 sequence is CASSPGWYGYTF. In DNA form, the CDR3 reads TGTGCCAGCAGTCCCGGGTGGTATGGCTACACCTTC. The chain couples TRBV6-5 to TRBJ1-2, with D hard to call. The V end was cut by 5 bases, the J end by 5 bases, with 9 bases between. The CDR3 is 12 residues long. Germline loops: CDR1 MNHEY, CDR2 SVGAGI.

The V and J genes are TRBV7-2 and TRBJ2-3; D is unresolved. V lost 1 base to trimming and J lost 6 bases, with 14 bases between them. The CDR3 spans 15 residues. Per germline, CDR1 SGHTA and CDR2 FQGNSA. The CDR3 region is CASSLEGLVYDTQYF. The DNA of the CDR3 is TGTGCCAGCAGCTTAGAGGGCCTAGTATACGATACGCAGTATTTT.

The chain carries TRBV19 and TRBJ2-4, with 7 bases fitting TRBD1. The V gene end was trimmed by 3 bases and the J gene end by 7 bases; junction bases not matched to a gene: 3. The CDR3 has 13 amino acids. Germline lookup yields CDR1 LNHDA and CDR2 SQIVND (reference sequence). CDR3 DNA: TGTGCCAGTAGTATCGAACAGGGGAACATTCAGTACTTC. This translates into CASSIEQGNIQYF. The variable domain in full, with the rest retrieved from reference TRBV19 and TRBJ2-4, is DGGITQSPKYLFRKEGQNVTLSCEQNLNHDAMYWYRQDPGQGLRLIYYSQIVNDFQKGDIAEGYSVSREKKESFPLTVTSAQKNPTAFYLCASSIEQGNIQYFGAGTRLSVL.

V gene TRBV28 combines with J gene TRBJ1-5; D might be TRBD1 (6 bases). CDR3 length: 16 amino acids. Germline CDR1 reads MDHEN; CDR2 reads SYDVKM. V was cut by 5 bases and J by 14 bases, with 28 bases left in between. CDR3 in DNA: TGTGCCAGCAGTCCCCCCCAAGGGGGGGCGCGAGGAATTGAGCATTTT. Translated: CASSPPQGGARGIEHF.

The count of this clone is one. The junction departs from germline at one end; a sequencing error may be responsible. CDR3 bases: TGTGCCAGCCGCTTAACCGGGACAGGGTGGTCACCCCTCCACTTT. This encodes CASRLTGTGWSPLHF. The chain couples TRBV5-6 to TRBJ1-6; 9 nucleotides line up with TRBD1. CDR1 and CDR2 (germline): SGHDT, YYEEEE. The length of the CDR3 is 15 residues.

Written as DNA, the CDR3 is TGTGCCAGCAGCGAATGGAGGGGTGTCGGGAGCTTCACCTACGAGCAGTACTTC. Its protein is CASSEWRGVGSFTYEQYF. This rearrangement joins TRBV5-6 to TRBJ2-7, with D perhaps matching TRBD2 (6 bases). Trimming stripped 4 bases from V and 2 bases from J, with 25 bases between. The CDR3 covers 18 residues. Germline V gives CDR1 SGHDT, CDR2 YYEEEE.

As DNA, the CDR3 is TGCGCCAGCAGCCTCGAGGGTCATTACGAGCAGTACTTC. This codes for CASSLEGHYEQYF. The J gene is TRBJ2-7, the V gene TRBV5-1; TRBD2 is a possible D gene (5 bases). The CDR3 loop spans 13 amino acids. The V and J ends lost 4 bases and 4 bases respectively, with 12 bases between them. The germline V gene has CDR1 SGHRS and CDR2 YFSETQ.

The rearrangement joins TRBV10-3 to TRBJ1-5; D gene unclear. The germline V gene encodes CDR1 ENHRY and CDR2 SYGVKD. This CDR3 is built from 17 residues. V was trimmed by 3 bases and J by 2 bases, leaving 17 bases between them. CDR3 nucleotide sequence: TGTGCCATCAGTGAAGTAGGCACCCGAACGGGCAATCAGCCCCAGCATTTT. Protein product: CAISEVGTRTGNQPQHF.

V and J are TRBV6-5 and TRBJ2-5; 9 bases fit TRBD2. This CDR3 has 15 amino acids. V lost 2 bases and J lost 4; bases outside the gene matches: 5. CDR1 is MNHEY, CDR2 SVGAGI, per germline. The CDR3 reads CASSYDRRGGETQYF. CDR3 nucleotides: TGTGCCAGCAGTTACGATAGGCGGGGGGGAGAGACCCAGTACTTC.

Turning to this clone: Germline is not matched at one junction end, which may reflect a read error. This sequence joins TRBV28 and TRBJ2-7; D may be TRBD1 (7 bases). Germline loops: CDR1 MDHEN, CDR2 SYDVKM. This CDR3 is built from 14 residues. The DNA for the CDR3 is TGTGCCAGCAGTTCCATCCAGGGGGGACAGTCGCCCCTCTTC. Amino acids: CASSSIQGGQSPLF. Full variable domain (remainder filled in from reference TRBV28 and TRBJ2-7): DVKVTQSSRYLVKRTGEKVFLECVQDMDHENMFWYRQDPGLGLRLIYFSYDVKMKEKGDIPEGYSVSREKKERFSLILESASTNQTSMYLCASSSIQGGQSPLFGPGTRLTVT.

The V call is TRBV11-3, the J call TRBJ2-1; D is undetermined. Looked up from germline, CDR1 is SGHNT and CDR2 is YENEEA. V was pared by 5 bases and J by 5 bases, with 13 bases between. The CDR3 loop spans 14 amino acids. The chain's CDR3 is CASSPRTPDNEQFF. DNA for the CDR3: TGTGCCAGCAGCCCCCGGACGCCCGACAATGAGCAGTTCTTC.

This clone was seen only a few times. The J gene is TRBJ2-1, the V gene TRBV27; D unclear. The V end was cut by 0 bases, the J end by 9 bases, with 12 bases between. Germline V gene sequence: CDR1 MNHEY, CDR2 SMNVEV (reference sequence). The CDR3 has 14 amino acids. The DNA of the CDR3 is TGTGCCAGCAGTTTATCGTGGGCCACGAGTGAGCAGTTCTTC. Translating gives CASSLSWATSEQFF.

The sample holds a few counts of this clone. DNA of the CDR3: TGCGCCAGCAGCCAAGAAATCCCGGGACTAGCGGATAACATGGGAGAGACCCAGTACTTC. Its translation is CASSQEIPGLADNMGETQYF. The V gene is TRBV4-1, the J gene TRBJ2-5; TRBD2 matches 11 bases. Germline V CDR1 and CDR2: MGHRA, YSYEKL. The V gene end was trimmed by 0 bases and the J gene end by 4 bases; junction bases not matched to a gene: 16. The CDR3 extends over 20 amino acids.

The chain combines TRBV15 with TRBJ2-5, with 10 bases identical to TRBD2. CDR3 length: 15 amino acids. The V segment lost 4 bases and the J segment 2 bases; nucleotides outside the gene matches: 4. From germline, CDR1 is LNHNV and CDR2 YYDKDF (reference sequence). CDR3: CATSTRTSGQETQYF. In DNA, the CDR3 is TGTGCCACCAGCACACGGACTAGCGGACAAGAGACCCAGTACTTC. The full variable domain, completed using reference TRBV15 and TRBJ2-5, is DAMVIQNPRYQVTQFGKPVTLSCSQTLNHNVMYWYQQKSSQAPKLLFHYYDKDFNNEADTPDNFQSRRPNTSFCFLDIRSPGLGDTAMYLCATSTRTSGQETQYFGPGTRLLVL.

The V call is TRBV12-3 or TRBV12-4, the J call TRBJ1-1, with D maybe TRBD1 (5 bases). V was trimmed by 5 bases and J by 6 bases, leaving 10 bases between them. This CDR3 contains 12 residues. Written as DNA, the CDR3 is TGTGCCAGCAGTGCCCAAGGGGCTGAAGCTTTCTTT. Protein: CASSAQGAEAFF.

The chain uses TRBV3-1 (or the pseudogene TRBV3-2) and TRBJ1-5; D gene unclear. The germline gives CDR1 LGHDT, CDR2 YNNKEL (reference sequence). Trimming cost V 2 bases and J 1 base, with 6 bases left between them. The CDR3 loop spans 14 amino acids. The chain's CDR3 is CASSQRQSNQPQHF. CDR3 DNA sequence: TGTGCCAGCAGCCAAAGGCAGAGCAATCAGCCCCAGCATTTT.

V is TRBV28 and J is TRBJ1-6, with a weak D call TRBD1 (5 bases). This CDR3 comprises 17 residues. CDR1 MDHEN and CDR2 SYDVKM come from the germline V gene. The V gene lost 10 bases and the J gene lost 0 bases, with 19 bases spanning the gap. The CDR3: CATWGVAGNSYNSPLHF. CDR3 bases: TGTGCCACCTGGGGTGTGGCAGGGAACTCCTATAATTCACCCCTCCACTTT.